This TCR beta chain was found in a study of blood T cell repertoires in COVID-19. Overall study context: Sample material is recorded as cDNA or gDNA derived from T cells, B-cell-depleted T cells, or PBMCs.

In the study's own analysis: Cell counts per sample came from amplifying reference gene primers. Clones were sequenced by immunoSEQ multiplex PCR, and TCRdb holds only the in-frame ones, with some missing. D and trimming were read from the DNA, whereas the V and J calls and clone size are those reported in that table. The table includes hundreds of thousands of clones, 65% to 85% detected once. This CDR3 is built from 16 residues. J gave up 4 bases and V 4 bases, and 13 bases lay outside the gene matches. CDR1 and CDR2 from the germline V gene are SGHRS and YFSETQ. V gene TRBV5-1 combines with J gene TRBJ1-2; TRBD1 aligns across 7 bases. The clonotype originates from a woman in her 40s with active or convalescent COVID-19. The sample consisted of peripheral blood. CDR3 coding DNA: TGCGCCAGCAGCCGGGGCCGACAGGGACCGAGCTATGGCTACACCTTC. Protein sequence: CASSRGRQGPSYGYTF.